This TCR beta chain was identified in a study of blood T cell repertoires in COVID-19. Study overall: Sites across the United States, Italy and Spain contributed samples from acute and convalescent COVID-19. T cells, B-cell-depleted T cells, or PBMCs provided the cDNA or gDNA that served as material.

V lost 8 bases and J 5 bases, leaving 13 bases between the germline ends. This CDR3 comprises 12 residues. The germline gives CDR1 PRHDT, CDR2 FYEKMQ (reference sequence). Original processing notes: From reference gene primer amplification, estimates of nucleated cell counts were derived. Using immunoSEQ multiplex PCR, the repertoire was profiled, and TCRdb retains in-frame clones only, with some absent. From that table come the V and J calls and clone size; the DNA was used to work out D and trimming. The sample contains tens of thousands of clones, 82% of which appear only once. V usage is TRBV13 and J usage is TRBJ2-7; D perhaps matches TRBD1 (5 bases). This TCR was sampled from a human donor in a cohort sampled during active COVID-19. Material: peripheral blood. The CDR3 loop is CASGQGVDEQYF. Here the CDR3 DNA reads TGTGCCAGCGGGCAAGGGGTAGACGAGCAGTACTTC.